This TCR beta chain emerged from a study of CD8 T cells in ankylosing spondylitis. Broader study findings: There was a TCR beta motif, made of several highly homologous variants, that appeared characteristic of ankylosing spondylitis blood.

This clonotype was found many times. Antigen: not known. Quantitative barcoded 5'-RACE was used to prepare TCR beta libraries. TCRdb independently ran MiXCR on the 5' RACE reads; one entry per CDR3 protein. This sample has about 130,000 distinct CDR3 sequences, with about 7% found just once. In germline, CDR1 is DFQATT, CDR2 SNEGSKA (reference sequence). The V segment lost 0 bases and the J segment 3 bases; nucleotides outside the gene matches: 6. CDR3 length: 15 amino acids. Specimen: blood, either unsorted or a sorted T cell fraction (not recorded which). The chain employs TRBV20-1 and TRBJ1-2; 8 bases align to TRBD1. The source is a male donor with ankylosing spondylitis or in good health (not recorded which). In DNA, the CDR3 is TGCAGTGCTAGAGATCCCGGACAGGGAGACTATGGCTACACCTTC. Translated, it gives CSARDPGQGDYGYTF.